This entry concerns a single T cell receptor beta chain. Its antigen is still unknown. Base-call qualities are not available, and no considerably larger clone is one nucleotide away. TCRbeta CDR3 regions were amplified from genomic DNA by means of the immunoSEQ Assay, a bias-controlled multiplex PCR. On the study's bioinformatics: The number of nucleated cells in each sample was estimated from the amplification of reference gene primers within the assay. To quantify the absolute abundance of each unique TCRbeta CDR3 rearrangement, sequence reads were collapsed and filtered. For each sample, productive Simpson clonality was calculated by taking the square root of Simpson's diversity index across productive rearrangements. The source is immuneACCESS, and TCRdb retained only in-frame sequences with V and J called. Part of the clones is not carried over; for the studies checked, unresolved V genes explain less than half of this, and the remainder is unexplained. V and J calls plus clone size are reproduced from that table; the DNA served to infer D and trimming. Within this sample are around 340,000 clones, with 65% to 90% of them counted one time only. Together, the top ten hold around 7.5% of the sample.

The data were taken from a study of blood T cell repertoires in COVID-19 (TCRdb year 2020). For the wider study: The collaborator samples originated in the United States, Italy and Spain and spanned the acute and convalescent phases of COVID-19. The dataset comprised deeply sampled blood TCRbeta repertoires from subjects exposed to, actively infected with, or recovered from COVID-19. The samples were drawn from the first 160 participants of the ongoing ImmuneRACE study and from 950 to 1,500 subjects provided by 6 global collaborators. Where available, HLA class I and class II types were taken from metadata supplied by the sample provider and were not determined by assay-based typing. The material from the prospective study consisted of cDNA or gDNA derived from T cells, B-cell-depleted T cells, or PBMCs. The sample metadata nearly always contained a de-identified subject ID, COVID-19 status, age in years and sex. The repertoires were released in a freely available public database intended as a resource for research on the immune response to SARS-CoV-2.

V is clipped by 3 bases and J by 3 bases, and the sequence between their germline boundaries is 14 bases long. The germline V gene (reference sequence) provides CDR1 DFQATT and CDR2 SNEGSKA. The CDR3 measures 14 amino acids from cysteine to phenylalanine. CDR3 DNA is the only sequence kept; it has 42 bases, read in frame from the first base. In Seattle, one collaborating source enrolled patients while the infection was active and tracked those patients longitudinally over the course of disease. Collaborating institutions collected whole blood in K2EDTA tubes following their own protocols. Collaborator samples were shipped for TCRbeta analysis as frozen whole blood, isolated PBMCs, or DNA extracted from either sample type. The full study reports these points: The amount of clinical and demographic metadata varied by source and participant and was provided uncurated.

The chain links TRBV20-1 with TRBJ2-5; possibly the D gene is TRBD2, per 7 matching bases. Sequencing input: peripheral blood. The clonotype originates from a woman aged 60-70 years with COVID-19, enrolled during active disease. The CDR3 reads CSASYGGPKETQYF. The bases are TGCAGTGCTAGTTACGGGGGGCCAAAAGAGACCCAGTACTTC.